The T cell receptor beta chain under discussion was sequenced for a study of cytomegalovirus exposure and HLA in healthy donors. Notes on the study in general: Reported performance of the classifier showed diagnosis of cytomegalovirus status with high specificity and sensitivity. The authors excluded some V segments, including TRBV6-2 and TRBV6-3, as indistinguishable. A later analysis revealed that TCR association rates differed between HLA loci, peaking at DRB1 and bottoming out at HLA-C. It was confirmed in vitro that three of the CMV-associated chains were specific for CMV antigens.

13 Jbeta primers and 60 Vbeta primers were used for the PCR. Measured with immunoSEQ multiplex PCR; TCRdb has only the in-frame clones, and not every one. The data show around 110,000 clones, 70% to 75% seen once. About this clone itself: Its matching antigen is unknown.

Germline V gene data show CDR1 as SGHDN and CDR2 as FVKESK. The CDR3 totals 15 residues. Trimming removed 3 bases from V and 3 bases from J; junction bases left unmatched: 7. The rearrangement links TRBV14 to TRBJ2-5; 7 bases fit TRBD2. The sample taken for sequencing was PBMCs. This TCR derives from a woman aged 18-29 years in good health and CMV-seronegative. The CDR3 DNA reads as TGTGCCAGCAGCCACGGGACTAAGATGGAAGAGACCCAGTACTTC. Its protein product is CASSHGTKMEETQYF.